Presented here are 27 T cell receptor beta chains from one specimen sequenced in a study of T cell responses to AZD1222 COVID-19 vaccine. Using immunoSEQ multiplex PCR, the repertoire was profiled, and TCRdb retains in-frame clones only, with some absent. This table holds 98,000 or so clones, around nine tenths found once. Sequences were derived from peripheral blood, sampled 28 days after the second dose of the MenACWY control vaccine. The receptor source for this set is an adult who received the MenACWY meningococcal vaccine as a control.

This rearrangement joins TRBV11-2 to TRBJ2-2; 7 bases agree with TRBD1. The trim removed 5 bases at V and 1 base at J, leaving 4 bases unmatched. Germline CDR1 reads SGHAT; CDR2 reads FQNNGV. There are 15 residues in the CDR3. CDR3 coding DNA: TGTGCCAGCAGCCCCGGGACAGTGAACACCGGGGAGCTGTTTTTT. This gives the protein CASSPGTVNTGELFF.

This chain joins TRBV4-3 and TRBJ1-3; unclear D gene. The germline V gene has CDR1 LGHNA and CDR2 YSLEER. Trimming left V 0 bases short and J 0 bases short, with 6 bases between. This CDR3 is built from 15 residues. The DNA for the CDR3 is TGCGCCAGCAGCCAAGATAAACACTCTGGAAACACCATATATTTT. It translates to CASSQDKHSGNTIYF.

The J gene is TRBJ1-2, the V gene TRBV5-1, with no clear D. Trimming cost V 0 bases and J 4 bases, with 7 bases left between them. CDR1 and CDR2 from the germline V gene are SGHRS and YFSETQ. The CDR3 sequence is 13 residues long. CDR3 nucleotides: TGCGCCAGCAGCTTGGGAAACGGCTATGGCTACACCTTC. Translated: CASSLGNGYGYTF.

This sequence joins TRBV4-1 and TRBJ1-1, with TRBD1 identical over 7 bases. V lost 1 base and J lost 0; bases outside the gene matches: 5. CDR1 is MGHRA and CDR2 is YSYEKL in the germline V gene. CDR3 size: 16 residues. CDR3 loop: CASSQAGTAMNTEAFF. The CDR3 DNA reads TGCGCCAGCAGCCAAGCCGGGACAGCTATGAACACTGAAGCTTTCTTT.

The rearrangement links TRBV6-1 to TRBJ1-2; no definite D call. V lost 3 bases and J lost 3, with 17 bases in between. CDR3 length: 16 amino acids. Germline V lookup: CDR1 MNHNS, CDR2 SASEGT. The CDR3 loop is CASSERPFEVDYGYTF. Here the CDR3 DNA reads TGTGCCAGCAGTGAGCGTCCATTTGAGGTCGACTATGGCTACACCTTC.

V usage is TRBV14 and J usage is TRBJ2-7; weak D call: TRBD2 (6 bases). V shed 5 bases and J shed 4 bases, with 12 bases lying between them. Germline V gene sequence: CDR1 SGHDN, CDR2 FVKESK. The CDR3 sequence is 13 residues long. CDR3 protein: CASSSLEGYEQYF. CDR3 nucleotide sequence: TGTGCCAGCAGCTCTTTGGAGGGTTACGAGCAGTACTTC.

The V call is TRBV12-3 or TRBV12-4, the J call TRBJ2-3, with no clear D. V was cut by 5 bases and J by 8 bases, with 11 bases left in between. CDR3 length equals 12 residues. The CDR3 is CASSLPGPTQYF. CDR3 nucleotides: TGTGCCAGCAGTCTCCCTGGCCCTACGCAGTATTTT.

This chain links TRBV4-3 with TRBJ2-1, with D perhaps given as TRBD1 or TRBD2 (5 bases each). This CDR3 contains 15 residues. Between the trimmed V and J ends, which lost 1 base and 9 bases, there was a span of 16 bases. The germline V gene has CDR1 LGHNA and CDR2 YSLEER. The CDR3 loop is CASSQAAGTLGEQFF. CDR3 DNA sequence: TGCGCCAGCAGCCAAGCGGCAGGGACCCTCGGTGAGCAGTTCTTC.

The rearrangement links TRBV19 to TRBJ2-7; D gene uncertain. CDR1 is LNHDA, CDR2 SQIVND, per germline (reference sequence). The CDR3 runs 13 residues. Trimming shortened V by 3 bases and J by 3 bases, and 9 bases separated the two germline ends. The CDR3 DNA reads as TGTGCCAGTAGTATCAATCCCGGCTACGAGCAGTACTTC. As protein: CASSINPGYEQYF.

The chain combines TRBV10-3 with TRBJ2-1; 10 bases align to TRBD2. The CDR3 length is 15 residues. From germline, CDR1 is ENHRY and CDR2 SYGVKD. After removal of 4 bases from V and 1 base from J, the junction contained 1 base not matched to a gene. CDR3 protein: CAISALAGSYNEQFF. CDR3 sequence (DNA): TGTGCCATCAGTGCACTAGCGGGGTCCTACAATGAGCAGTTCTTC.

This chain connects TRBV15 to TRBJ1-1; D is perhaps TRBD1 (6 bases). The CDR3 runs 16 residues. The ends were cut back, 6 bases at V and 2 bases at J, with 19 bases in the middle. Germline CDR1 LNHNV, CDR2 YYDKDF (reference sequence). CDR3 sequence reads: CATRRGELQGNTEAFF. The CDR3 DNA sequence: TGTGCCACCAGGAGGGGAGAGTTACAGGGCAACACTGAAGCTTTCTTT.

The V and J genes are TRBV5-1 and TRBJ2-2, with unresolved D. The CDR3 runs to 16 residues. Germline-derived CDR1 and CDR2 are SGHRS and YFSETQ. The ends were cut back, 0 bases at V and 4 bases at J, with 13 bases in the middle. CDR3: CASSLAASHTTGELFF. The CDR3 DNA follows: TGCGCCAGCAGCTTGGCTGCGAGTCACACCACCGGGGAGCTGTTTTTT. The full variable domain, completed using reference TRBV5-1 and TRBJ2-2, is KAGVTQTPRYLIKTRGQQVTLSCSPISGHRSVSWYQQTPGQGLQFLFEYFSETQRNKGNFPGRFSGRQFSNSRSEMNVSTLELGDSALYLCASSLAASHTTGELFFGEGSRLTVL.

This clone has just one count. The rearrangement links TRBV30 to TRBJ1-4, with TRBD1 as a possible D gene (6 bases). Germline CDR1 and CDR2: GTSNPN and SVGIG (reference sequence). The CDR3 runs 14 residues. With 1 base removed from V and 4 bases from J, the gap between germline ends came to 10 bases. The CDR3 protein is CAWSGTENNEKLFF. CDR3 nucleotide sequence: TGTGCCTGGAGTGGGACAGAGAATAATGAAAAACTGTTTTTT.

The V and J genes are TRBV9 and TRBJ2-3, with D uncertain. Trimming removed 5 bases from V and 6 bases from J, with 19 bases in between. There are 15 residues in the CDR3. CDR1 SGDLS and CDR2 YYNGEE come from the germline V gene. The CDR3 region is CASRVRQDLGDTQYF. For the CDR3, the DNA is TGTGCCAGCAGAGTAAGGCAGGACCTAGGCGATACGCAGTATTTT.

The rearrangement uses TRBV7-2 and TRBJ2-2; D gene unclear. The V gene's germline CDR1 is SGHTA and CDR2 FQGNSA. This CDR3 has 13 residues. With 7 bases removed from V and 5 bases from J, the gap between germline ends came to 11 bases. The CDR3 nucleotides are TGTGCCAGCAACTCCCCGGCAACCGGGGAGCTGTTTTTT. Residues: CASNSPATGELFF.

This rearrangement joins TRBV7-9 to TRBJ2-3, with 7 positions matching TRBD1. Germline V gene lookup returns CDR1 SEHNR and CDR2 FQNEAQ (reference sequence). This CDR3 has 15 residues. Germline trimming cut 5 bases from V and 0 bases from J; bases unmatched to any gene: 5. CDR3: CASSPGTDSTDTQYF. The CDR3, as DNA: TGTGCCAGCAGCCCCGGGACAGATAGCACAGATACGCAGTATTTT.

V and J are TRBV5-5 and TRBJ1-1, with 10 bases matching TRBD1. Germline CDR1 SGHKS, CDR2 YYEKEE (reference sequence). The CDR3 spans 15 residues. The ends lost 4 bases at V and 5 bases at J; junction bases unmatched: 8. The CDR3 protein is CASSRGQGLGTEAFF. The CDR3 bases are TGTGCCAGCAGCAGGGGACAGGGGCTTGGTACTGAAGCTTTCTTT.

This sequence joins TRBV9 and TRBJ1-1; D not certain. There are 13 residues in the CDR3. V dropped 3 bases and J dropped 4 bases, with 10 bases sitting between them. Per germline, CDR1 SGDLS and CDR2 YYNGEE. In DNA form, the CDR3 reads TGTGCCAGCAGCGCCCACGAGACCACTGAAGCTTTCTTT. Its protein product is CASSAHETTEAFF.

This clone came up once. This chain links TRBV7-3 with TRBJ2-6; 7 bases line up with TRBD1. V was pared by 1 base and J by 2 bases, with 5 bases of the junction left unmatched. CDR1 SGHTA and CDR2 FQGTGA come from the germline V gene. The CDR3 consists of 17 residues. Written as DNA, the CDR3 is TGTGCCAGCAGCTTAAAAGGGGGCGCCCCTGGGGCCAACGTCCTGACTTTC. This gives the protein CASSLKGGAPGANVLTF.

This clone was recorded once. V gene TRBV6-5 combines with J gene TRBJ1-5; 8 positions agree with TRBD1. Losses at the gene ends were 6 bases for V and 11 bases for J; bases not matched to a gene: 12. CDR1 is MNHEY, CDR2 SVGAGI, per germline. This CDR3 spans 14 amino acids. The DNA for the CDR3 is TGTGCCAGCAGGCGGGACAGGCGTTTCATCACCCAGCATTTT. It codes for CASRRDRRFITQHF.

CDR3 protein: CASSQGTGGNYGYTF. For the CDR3, the DNA is TGCGCCAGCAGCCAAGGGACAGGGGGCAACTATGGCTACACCTTC. The V call is TRBV4-3, the J call TRBJ1-2, with TRBD1 matching over 11 bases. In germline, CDR1 is LGHNA, CDR2 YSLEER. CDR3 length equals 15 residues. J was trimmed by 2 bases and V by 1 base; bases with no gene match: 0.

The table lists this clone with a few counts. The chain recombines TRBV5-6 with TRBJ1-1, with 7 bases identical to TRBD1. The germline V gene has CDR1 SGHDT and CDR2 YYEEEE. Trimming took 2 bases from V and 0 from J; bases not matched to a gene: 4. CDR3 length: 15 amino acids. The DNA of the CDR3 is TGTGCCAGCAGCTTCAGGGGGGCCCTGAACACTGAAGCTTTCTTT. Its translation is CASSFRGALNTEAFF. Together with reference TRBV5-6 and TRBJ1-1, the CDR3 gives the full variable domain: DAGVTQSPTHLIKTRGQQVTLRCSPKSGHDTVSWYQQALGQGPQFIFQYYEEEERQRGNFPDRFSGHQFPNYSSELNVNALLLGDSALYLCASSFRGALNTEAFFGQGTRLTVV.

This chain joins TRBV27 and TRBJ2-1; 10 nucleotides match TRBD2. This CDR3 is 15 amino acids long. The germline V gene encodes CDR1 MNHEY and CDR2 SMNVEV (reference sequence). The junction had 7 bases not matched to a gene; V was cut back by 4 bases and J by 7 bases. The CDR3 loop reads CASSSLSGGVNEQFF. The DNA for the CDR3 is TGTGCCAGCAGTTCCCTCAGCGGGGGGGTAAATGAGCAGTTCTTC.

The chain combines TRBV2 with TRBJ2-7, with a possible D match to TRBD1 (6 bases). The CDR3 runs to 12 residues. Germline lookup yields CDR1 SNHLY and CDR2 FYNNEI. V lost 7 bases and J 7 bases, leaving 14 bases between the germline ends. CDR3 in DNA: TGTGCCAGCAACAGGGATTTAGGTGAGCAGTACTTC. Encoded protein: CASNRDLGEQYF.

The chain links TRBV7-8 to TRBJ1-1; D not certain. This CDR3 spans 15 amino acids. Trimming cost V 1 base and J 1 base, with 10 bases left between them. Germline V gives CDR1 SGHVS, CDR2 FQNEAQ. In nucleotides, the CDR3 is TGTGCCAGCAGCTTAGATCAGCGGAGGAACACTGAAGCTTTCTTT. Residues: CASSLDQRRNTEAFF.

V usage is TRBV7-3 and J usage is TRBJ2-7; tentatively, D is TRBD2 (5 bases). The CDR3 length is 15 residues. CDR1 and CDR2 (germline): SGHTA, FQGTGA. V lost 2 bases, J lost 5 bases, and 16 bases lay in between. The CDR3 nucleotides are TGTGCCAGCAGCTTAGCCCGTGGGGAGTCCGACGAGCAGTACTTC. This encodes CASSLARGESDEQYF.

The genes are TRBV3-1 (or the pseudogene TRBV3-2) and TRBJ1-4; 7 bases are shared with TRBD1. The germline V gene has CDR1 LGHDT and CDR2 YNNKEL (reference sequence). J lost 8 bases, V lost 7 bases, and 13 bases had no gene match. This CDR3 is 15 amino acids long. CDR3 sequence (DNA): TGTGCCAGCACCTTCACAGGGGTCCCGGGGGAAAAACTGTTTTTT. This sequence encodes CASTFTGVPGEKLFF.